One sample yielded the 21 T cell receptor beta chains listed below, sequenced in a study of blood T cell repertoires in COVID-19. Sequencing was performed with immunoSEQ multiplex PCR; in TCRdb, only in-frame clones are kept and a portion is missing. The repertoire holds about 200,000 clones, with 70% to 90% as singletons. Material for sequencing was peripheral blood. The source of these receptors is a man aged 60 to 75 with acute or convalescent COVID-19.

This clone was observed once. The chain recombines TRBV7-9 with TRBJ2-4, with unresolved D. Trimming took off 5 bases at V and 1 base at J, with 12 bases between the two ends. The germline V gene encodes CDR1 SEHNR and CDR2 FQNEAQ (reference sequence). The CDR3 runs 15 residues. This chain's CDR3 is CASSRRTGAKNIQYF. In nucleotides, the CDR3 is TGTGCCAGCAGCCGGCGCACCGGGGCCAAAAACATTCAGTACTTC.

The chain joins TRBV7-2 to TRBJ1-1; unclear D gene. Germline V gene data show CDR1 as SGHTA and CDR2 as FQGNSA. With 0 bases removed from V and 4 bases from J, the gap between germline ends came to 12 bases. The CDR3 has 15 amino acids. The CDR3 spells CASSLAPRASTEAFF. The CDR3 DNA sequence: TGTGCCAGCAGCTTAGCTCCCCGAGCGAGCACTGAAGCTTTCTTT.

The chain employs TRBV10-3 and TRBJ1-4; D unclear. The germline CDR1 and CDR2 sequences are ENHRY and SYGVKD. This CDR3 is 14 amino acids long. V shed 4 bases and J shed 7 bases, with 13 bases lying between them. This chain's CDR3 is CAISGGPLGEKLFF. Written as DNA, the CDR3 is TGTGCCATCAGTGGAGGGCCCCTTGGTGAAAAACTGTTTTTT.

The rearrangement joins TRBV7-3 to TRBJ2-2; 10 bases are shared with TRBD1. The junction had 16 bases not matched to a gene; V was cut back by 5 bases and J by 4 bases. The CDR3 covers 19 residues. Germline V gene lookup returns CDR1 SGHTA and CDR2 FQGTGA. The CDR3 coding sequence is TGTGCCAGCAGCCCGGGGACAGGGGAATTGGTTAGAAGCACCGGGGAGCTGTTTTTT. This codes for CASSPGTGELVRSTGELFF.

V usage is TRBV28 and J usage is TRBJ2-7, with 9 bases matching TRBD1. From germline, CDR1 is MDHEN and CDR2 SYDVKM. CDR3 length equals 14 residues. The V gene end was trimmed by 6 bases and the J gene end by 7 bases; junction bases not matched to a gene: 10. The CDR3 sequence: CASRENDRGREQYF. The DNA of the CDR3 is TGTGCCAGCAGAGAGAACGACAGGGGGAGAGAGCAGTACTTC.

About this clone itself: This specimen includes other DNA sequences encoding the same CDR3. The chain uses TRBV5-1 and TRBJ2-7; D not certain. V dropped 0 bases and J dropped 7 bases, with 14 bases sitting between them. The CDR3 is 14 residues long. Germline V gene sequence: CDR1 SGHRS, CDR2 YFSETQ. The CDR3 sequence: CASSLGGASGEQYF. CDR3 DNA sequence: TGCGCCAGCAGCTTGGGAGGAGCCAGTGGGGAGCAGTACTTC.

This chain's CDR3 is CAWRRQGEETQYF. In DNA, the CDR3 is TGTGCCTGGAGGCGACAGGGTGAGGAGACCCAGTACTTC. V and J are TRBV30 and TRBJ2-5; 7 bases map to TRBD1. There are 13 residues in the CDR3. The ends lost 3 bases at V and 5 bases at J; junction bases unmatched: 6. Germline V CDR1 and CDR2: GTSNPN, SVGIG (reference sequence).

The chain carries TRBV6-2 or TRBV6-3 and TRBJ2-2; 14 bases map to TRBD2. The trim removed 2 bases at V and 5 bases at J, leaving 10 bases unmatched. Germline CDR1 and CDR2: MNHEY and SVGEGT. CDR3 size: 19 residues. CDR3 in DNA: TGTGCCAGCAGTTACGGCGGACTAGCGGGGGGCCCTTCTACCGGGGAGCTGTTTTTT. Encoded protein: CASSYGGLAGGPSTGELFF.

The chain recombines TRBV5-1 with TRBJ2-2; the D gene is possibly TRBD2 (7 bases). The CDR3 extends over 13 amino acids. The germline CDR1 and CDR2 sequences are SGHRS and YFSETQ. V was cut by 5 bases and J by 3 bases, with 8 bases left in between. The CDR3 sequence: CASRGGDTGELFF. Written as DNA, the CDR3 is TGCGCCAGCAGAGGGGGGGACACCGGGGAGCTGTTTTTT.

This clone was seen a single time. Written as DNA, the CDR3 is TGTGCCACCAGCAGAGTCAGTATGAACACTGAAGCTTTCTTT. As protein: CATSRVSMNTEAFF. The chain couples TRBV15 to TRBJ1-1; D is undetermined. The CDR3 spans 14 residues. Germline values: CDR1 LNHNV, CDR2 YYDKDF (reference sequence). The V gene lost 1 base and the J gene lost 0 bases, with 6 bases spanning the gap.

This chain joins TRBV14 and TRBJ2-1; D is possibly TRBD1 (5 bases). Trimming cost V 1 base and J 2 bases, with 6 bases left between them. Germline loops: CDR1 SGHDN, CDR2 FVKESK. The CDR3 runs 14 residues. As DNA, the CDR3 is TGTGCCAGCAGCCAAGGGACAACCTACAATGAGCAGTTCTTC. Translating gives CASSQGTTYNEQFF.

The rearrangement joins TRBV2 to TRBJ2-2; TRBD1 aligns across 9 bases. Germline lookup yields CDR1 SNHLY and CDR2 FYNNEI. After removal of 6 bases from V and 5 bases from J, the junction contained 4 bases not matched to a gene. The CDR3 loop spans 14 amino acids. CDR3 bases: TGTGCCAGCAGGGGACAGGGAGAAACCGGGGAGCTGTTTTTT. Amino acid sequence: CASRGQGETGELFF.

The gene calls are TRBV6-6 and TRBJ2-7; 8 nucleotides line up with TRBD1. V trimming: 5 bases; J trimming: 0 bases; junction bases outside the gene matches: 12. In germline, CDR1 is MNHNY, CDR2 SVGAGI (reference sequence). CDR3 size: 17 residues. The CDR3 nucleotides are TGTGCCAGCAGTCGATTCTGGTCAGGGGGCGCCTCCTACGAGCAGTACTTC. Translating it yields CASSRFWSGGASYEQYF.

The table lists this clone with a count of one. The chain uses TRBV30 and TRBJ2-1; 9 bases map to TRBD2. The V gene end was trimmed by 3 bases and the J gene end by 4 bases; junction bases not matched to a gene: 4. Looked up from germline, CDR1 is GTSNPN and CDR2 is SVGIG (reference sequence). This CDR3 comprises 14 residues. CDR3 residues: CAWRPRGGYNEQFF. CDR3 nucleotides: TGTGCCTGGAGACCGCGGGGGGGATACAATGAGCAGTTCTTC.

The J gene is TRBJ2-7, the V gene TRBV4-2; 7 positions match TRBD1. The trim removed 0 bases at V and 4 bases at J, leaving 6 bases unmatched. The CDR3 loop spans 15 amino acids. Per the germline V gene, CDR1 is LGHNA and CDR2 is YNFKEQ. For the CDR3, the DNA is TGTGCCAGCAGCCAAGATTGGGGACAGCCTTACGAGCAGTACTTC. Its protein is CASSQDWGQPYEQYF.

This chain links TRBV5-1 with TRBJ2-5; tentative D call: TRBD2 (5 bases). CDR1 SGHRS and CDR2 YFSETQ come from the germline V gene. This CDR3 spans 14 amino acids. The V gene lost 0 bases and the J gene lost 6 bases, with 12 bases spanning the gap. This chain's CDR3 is CASSLGTADQTQYF. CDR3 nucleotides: TGCGCCAGCAGCTTGGGGACTGCCGACCAGACCCAGTACTTC.

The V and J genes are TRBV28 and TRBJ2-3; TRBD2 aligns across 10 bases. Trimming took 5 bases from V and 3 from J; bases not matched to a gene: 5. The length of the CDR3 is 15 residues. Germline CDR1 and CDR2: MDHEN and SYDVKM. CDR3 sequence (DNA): TGTGCCAGCAGTCCTAGCGGGAGAGCAACAGATACGCAGTATTTT. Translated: CASSPSGRATDTQYF.

The CDR3 spells CASSFRTGRLGAFF. CDR3 DNA sequence: TGTGCCAGCAGTTTCCGGACAGGGAGGTTGGGAGCTTTCTTT. The genes are TRBV28 and TRBJ1-1; 8 bases are shared with TRBD1. The CDR3 is 14 amino acids. CDR1 is MDHEN and CDR2 is SYDVKM in the germline V gene. Trimming took 3 bases from V and 10 from J; bases not matched to a gene: 10.

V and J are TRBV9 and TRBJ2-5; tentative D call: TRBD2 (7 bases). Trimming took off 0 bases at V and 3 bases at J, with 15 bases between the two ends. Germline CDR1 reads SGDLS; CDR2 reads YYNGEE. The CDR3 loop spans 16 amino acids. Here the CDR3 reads CASSVGLAGAEETQYF. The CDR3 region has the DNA TGTGCCAGCAGCGTAGGATTGGCGGGGGCGGAAGAGACCCAGTACTTC.

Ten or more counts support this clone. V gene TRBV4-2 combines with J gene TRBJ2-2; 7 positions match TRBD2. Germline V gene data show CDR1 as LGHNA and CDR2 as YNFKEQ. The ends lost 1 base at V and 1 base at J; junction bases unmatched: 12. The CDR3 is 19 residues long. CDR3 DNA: TGTGCCAGCAGCCAAGGAGAAGCGAGCGGGGCTTTGAACACCGGGGAGCTGTTTTTT. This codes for CASSQGEASGALNTGELFF.

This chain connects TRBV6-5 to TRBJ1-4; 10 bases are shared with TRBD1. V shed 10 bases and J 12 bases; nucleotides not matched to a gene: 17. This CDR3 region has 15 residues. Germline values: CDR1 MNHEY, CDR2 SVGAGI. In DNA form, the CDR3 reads TGTGCCACCTCGAAAGACAGGGGGCGCAGAGAGGAACTGTTTTTT. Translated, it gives CATSKDRGRREELFF.